Below, 9 T cell receptor beta chains from the same sample are listed, as sequenced in a study of vaccination effects on CD4 cells after COVID-19. These receptors' targets are unknown. Expansion of antigen-specific CD4+ T cells with viral peptide pools was carried out by the ViraFEST assay before sequencing. The culture ran for about 10 days, and then CD4+ T cells were isolated. TCRdb keeps only in-frame clones here, not all; method: immunoSEQ multiplex PCR. The data contain roughly 61,000 clones, roughly 79% of them singletons. Sequenced here: CD4+ T cells from PBMCs cultured with HCoV-229E spike peptides, sampled before COVID-19 vaccination. The receptor source for this set is a human donor who received a COVID-19 vaccine.

The rearrangement links TRBV6-6 to TRBJ1-4, with D possibly being TRBD1 (5 bases). Trimming shortened V by 0 bases and J by 8 bases, and 10 bases separated the two germline ends. From germline, CDR1 is MNHNY and CDR2 SVGAGI (reference sequence). The CDR3 loop spans 14 amino acids. CDR3 bases: TGTGCCAGCAGTTACTCAGGGGCGGGGGAAAAACTGTTTTTT. It codes for CASSYSGAGEKLFF.

The chain carries TRBV23-1 and TRBJ2-5, with TRBD1 identical over 7 bases. TRBV23-1 is reported as an ORF; its role is uncertain. CDR3 length: 15 residues. V lost 2 bases to trimming and J lost 1 base; unmatched junction nucleotides: 4. In nucleotides, the CDR3 is TGCGCCAGCAGTCAACGGGACAGACCCCAAGAGACCCAGTACTTC. Translated, it gives CASSQRDRPQETQYF.

The chain couples TRBV15 to TRBJ2-5; D unclear. Germline assignment: CDR1 LNHNV and CDR2 YYDKDF (reference sequence). Trimming removed 0 bases from V and 1 base from J, with 9 bases in between. CDR3 size: 15 residues. The CDR3 coding sequence is TGTGCCACCAGCAGAGAACCGGGTAGCCAAGAGACCCAGTACTTC. Its protein is CATSREPGSQETQYF.

This clone was counted once. The gene calls are TRBV4-1 and TRBJ2-5; D is possibly TRBD2 (6 bases). The V end lost 3 bases, the J end lost 4 bases, and 21 bases lay between the germline ends. The CDR3 covers 17 residues. Germline V gene sequence: CDR1 MGHRA, CDR2 YSYEKL. CDR3 sequence: CASSHPGRGGIAETQYF. The CDR3 region has the DNA TGCGCCAGCAGCCATCCGGGTCGAGGAGGGATTGCAGAGACCCAGTACTTC.

CDR3 in amino acids: CASTRGVGTVYGYTF. The CDR3 nucleotides read TGTGCCAGCACGAGGGGAGTGGGCACAGTATATGGCTACACCTTC. The chain uses TRBV28 and TRBJ1-2; the D gene is possibly TRBD1 (5 bases). The germline CDR1 and CDR2 sequences are MDHEN and SYDVKM. V was cut by 7 bases and J by 5 bases, with 20 bases left in between. The CDR3 covers 15 residues.

The chain employs TRBV10-3 and TRBJ1-2, with a possible D match to TRBD1 (5 bases). Between the trimmed V and J ends, which lost 3 bases and 7 bases, there was a span of 12 bases. The CDR3 has 13 amino acids. Per germline, CDR1 ENHRY and CDR2 SYGVKD. CDR3 in DNA: TGTGCCATCAGTGACCCAGGGTTGGTTGGCTACACCTTC. It codes for CAISDPGLVGYTF.

The V gene is TRBV18, the J gene TRBJ2-1, with a tentative D call TRBD2 (6 bases). This CDR3 has 15 amino acids. V lost 3 bases, J lost 14 bases, and 23 bases lay in between. Germline values: CDR1 KGHSH, CDR2 LQKENI. CDR3 amino acids: CASSPPGLSYGEEFF. The CDR3 nucleotides read TGTGCCAGCTCACCCCCGGGACTGTCTTACGGGGAGGAGTTCTTC.

The rearrangement uses TRBV5-4 and TRBJ2-3, with 7 bases fitting TRBD2. This CDR3 has 15 amino acids. Trimming removed 9 bases from V and 6 bases from J; junction bases left unmatched: 16. CDR1 is SGHNT and CDR2 is YYREEE in the germline V gene (reference sequence). CDR3: CATRGAGLGLDTQYF. CDR3 coding DNA: TGTGCCACCCGGGGAGCCGGACTAGGTTTGGATACGCAGTATTTT.

Only a few counts were recorded for this clone. This rearrangement joins TRBV7-2 to TRBJ1-1, with D tentatively TRBD1 (5 bases). Germline V gene lookup returns CDR1 SGHTA and CDR2 FQGNSA. CDR3 size: 13 residues. Trimming pared 6 bases from V and 0 bases from J, leaving 8 bases between. CDR3 sequence reads: CASRLTVNTEAFF. The CDR3 DNA follows: TGTGCCAGCAGATTGACAGTGAACACTGAAGCTTTCTTT.